This TCR beta chain was sequenced for a study of cytomegalovirus exposure and HLA in healthy donors. Primers for the PCR totalled 60 Vbeta and 13 Jbeta. Only in-frame clones appear in the TCRdb table, and some are missing; sequencing was by immunoSEQ multiplex PCR. The table has about 170,000 clones, roughly 60% seen once. General study findings and limits: The dataset shows that most TCR sequences were rare, while some public TCRs occurred in many donors. TCR beta V segments were, for the most part, productive about 87% or about 30% of the time in an earlier analysis. According to reports, the classifier identified cytomegalovirus status with high specificity and sensitivity. By HLA locus, TCR association rates varied in a later analysis, with DRB1 showing the most and HLA-C the fewest.

This clone was seen a handful of times. As yet, its antigen is unknown. The CDR3 has 14 amino acids. V lost 5 bases and J 5 bases, leaving 15 bases between the germline ends. From germline, CDR1 is LNHDA and CDR2 SQIVND (reference sequence). This receptor was identified in a man aged 35 to 55 in good health and CMV-seronegative. The specimen sequenced was PBMCs. This rearrangement joins TRBV19 to TRBJ2-5; D call uncertain. The CDR3 bases are TGTGCCAGTAGTGATGTCGCGATCCGGGAGACCCAGTACTTC. Its translation is CASSDVAIRETQYF.